This T cell receptor beta chain emerged from a study of beta chain features in type 1 diabetes (dated by TCRdb to 2017 to 2018). For context, the study as a whole: Mean age, gender distribution, total cell number and subset yield did not differ between patients and healthy donors. A total of under 120,000,000 sorted cells were examined across all samples, and RNA yield correlated strongly with the number of cells per subset. Regulatory and stem cell-like memory subsets were obtained from only 8 patients and roughly 8 healthy donors, while naive and central memory subsets were obtained from all 30 or so donors. The study compared the TCRB repertoires of sorted circulating CD4+ T cell subsets in recently diagnosed type 1 diabetes patients with those in matched healthy donors. The study at large found these results: Because the HLA sub-analyses included only small numbers of individuals, any influence of HLA type on TCRB rearrangement was left unresolved. Patients with type 1 diabetes made fewer insertions and deleted more nucleotides at VDJ recombination sites, implying thymic rearrangement abnormalities. In all four CD4+ subsets, TCRB CDR3 length was moderately but significantly shorter in type 1 diabetes patients. Because cDNA was sequenced instead of genomic DNA, highly expressing activated cells could be over-represented, though the groups showed no difference in activation or CD3 levels. The naive, central memory and regulatory TCRB repertoires appeared to resemble one another more closely among patients than among healthy donors. PCR might favor shorter templates, but patient and control samples were amplified and corrected together, so any skew would affect both groups equally.

From each donor, a single peripheral blood sample of about 116 mL on average was drawn into heparinised tubes. Naive, central memory, regulatory and stem cell-like memory CD4+ T cells were sorted on a BD FACSAria II using a panel including CD45RO, CCR7, CD25, CD127, CD95 and CD27. A purity above 98% was achieved for all sorted populations. PBMCs were isolated right away by Lymphoprep density gradient centrifugation and were stained directly, without culture. So that batch effects would be minimized, each experiment stained and sorted samples in pairs, pairing one healthy donor with one patient. With regard to this clone: This clone's antigen is unknown. Per-nucleotide qualities are absent, and no much larger clonotype sits a single base away.

The entire amount of isolated RNA was reverse transcribed using the High Capacity cDNA Reverse Transcription Kit, so the sequenced TCRB transcripts were expressed ones. Deep immunoSEQ sequencing was applied to naive, central memory and regulatory T cell samples, giving an average of approximately 3.8 million total reads per sample. Sorted cells were lysed in RLT buffer, and RNA was extracted using DNase-treated RNeasy Micro or Mini kits according to cell number. Each cell subset was processed separately to prevent cross-contamination, with patient and healthy donor samples processed together. Using the immunoSEQ multiplex PCR, TCRB sequences were amplified from cDNA into 87-bp fragments spanning the CDR3 region. The amplicons were sequenced using the Illumina HiSeq platform. Per the source publication's procedure: PCR bias was corrected computationally using synthetic template baselines, and reads within Hamming distance 2 were collapsed, with unmergeable singletons discarded. Reads were aligned against IMGT so that V, D and J genes, CDR3 length and insertions or deletions at six rearrangement sites could be assigned. Within each subset, clonotype counts were normalized to sorted cell number, and only after that were true diversity and Gini coefficients computed with the tcR R package. The overlap coefficient, calculated on TCRB nucleotide sequences, was used to quantify repertoire sharing. Out-of-frame TCRB sequences from naive cells were analyzed to stand in for the pre-selection repertoire. Sourced from immuneACCESS, this table was stored by TCRdb with only in-frame sequences that have V and J called. A share of the clones is absent; for the studies checked, an unresolved V gene accounts for under half, and the remainder has no known explanation. D and trimming come from the DNA, and the V and J calls and clone size come from that table. The sample yields 250,000 to 300,000 clones; roughly 13% were counted once. The ten largest clones capture 0.017% of the sample.

The TCR comes from a man aged 25-45 years with type 1 diabetes. The sequenced sample consisted of naive CD4+ T cells from blood. The cell subset or site label, read with the paper, signifies: true naive CD4+ T cells.

In nucleotide form, the sequence is TGTGCCAGCAGCCGAGGGGGACACCTCTCCTACAATGAGCAGTTCTTC. It encodes CASSRGGHLSYNEQFF. Rearrangement joined TRBV7-2 to TRBJ2-1; TRBD1 is perhaps the D gene, given 6 matching bases. From the cysteine up to the phenylalanine, the CDR3 has a length of 16 residues. Of the read, only the CDR3 DNA is kept; its 48 bases are in frame from base 1. CDR1 is given as SGHTA and CDR2 as FQGNSA, both from the germline V gene. The germline ends are 14 bases apart after V is trimmed by 5 bases and J by 0 bases. The full variable domain, with segments outside the CDR3 supplied by the reference TRBV7-2 and TRBJ2-1 proteins, appears as GAGVSQSPSNKVTEKGKDVELRCDPISGHTALYWYRQSLGQGLEFLIYFQGNSAPDKSGLPSDRFSAERTGGSVSTLTIQRTQQEDSAVYLCASSRGGHLSYNEQFFGPGTRLTVL.